Listed below are T cell receptor beta chains from one sample, sequenced in a study of CD4 T cells in relation to SARS-CoV-2 and coronaviruses. For these TCRs, the target antigens are not known. Sequencing used immunoSEQ multiplex PCR; TCRdb keeps in-frame clones, though not all of them. The data show 25,000 to 35,000 clones, with about 76% seen just once and nearly 3.5% held by the top ten. The sequenced sample consisted of memory CD4+ T cells from PBMCs, cultured in vitro. Receptors originate from an adult with COVID-19. Each CDR3 is given with its conserved first and last residue. The order of the fields is D gene, clone size, J gene, V gene, CDR3 protein, CDR3 DNA. A D gene is named only where the DNA matches it firmly. The listing skips clone size in some rows; elsewhere it reads once, few, many or a size class.

D gene: NA
clone size: NA
J gene: TRBJ2-6
V gene: TRBV7-9
CDR3 protein: CASSSQGRGANVLTF
CDR3 DNA: TGTGCCAGCAGCTCTCAGGGTCGTGGGGCCAACGTCCTGACTTTC

D gene: NA
clone size: NA
J gene: TRBJ1-5
V gene: TRBV6-5
CDR3 protein: CASSFGLNQPQHF
CDR3 DNA: TGTGCCAGCAGTTTCGGACTCAATCAGCCCCAGCATTTT

D gene: TRBD1
clone size: NA
J gene: TRBJ2-2
V gene: TRBV11-2
CDR3 protein: CASSLVRGHRTGELFF
CDR3 DNA: TGTGCCAGCAGCTTAGTCAGGGGGCATCGAACCGGGGAGCTGTTTTTT

D gene: NA
clone size: NA
J gene: TRBJ1-3
V gene: TRBV7-9
CDR3 protein: CASSPDGPGLTIYF
CDR3 DNA: TGTGCCAGCAGCCCAGACGGTCCCGGCCTCACCATATATTTT

D gene: NA
clone size: few
J gene: TRBJ2-7
V gene: TRBV21-1
CDR3 protein: CASSKAPVYSAYEQYF
CDR3 DNA: TGTGCCAGCAGCAAAGCGCCGGTGTATTCCGCTTACGAGCAGTACTTC

D gene: NA
clone size: NA
J gene: TRBJ2-1
V gene: TRBV11-1
CDR3 protein: CASSPLREGEQFF
CDR3 DNA: TGTGCCAGCAGCCCCTTACGGGAAGGTGAGCAGTTCTTC

D gene: TRBD1
clone size: NA
J gene: TRBJ1-5
V gene: TRBV28
CDR3 protein: CASSKRQGMGQPQHF
CDR3 DNA: TGTGCCAGCAGTAAGAGACAGGGGATGGGTCAGCCCCAGCATTTT

D gene: NA
clone size: NA
J gene: TRBJ2-3
V gene: TRBV15
CDR3 protein: CATSLGPSGQALDTQYF
CDR3 DNA: TGTGCCACCAGCTTGGGTCCTAGCGGACAGGCATTAGATACGCAGTATTTT

D gene: NA
clone size: NA
J gene: TRBJ2-7
V gene: TRBV5-1
CDR3 protein: CASSEFPDFSYEQYF
CDR3 DNA: TGCGCCAGCAGCGAGTTTCCGGATTTCTCCTACGAGCAGTACTTC

D gene: NA
clone size: NA
J gene: TRBJ1-3
V gene: TRBV7-8
CDR3 protein: CASSRGEALVGNTIYF
CDR3 DNA: TGTGCCAGCAGCCGAGGAGAGGCACTAGTTGGAAACACCATATATTTT

D gene: NA
clone size: NA
J gene: TRBJ2-2
V gene: TRBV7-9
CDR3 protein: CASSRVGSGELFF
CDR3 DNA: TGTGCCAGCAGCAGGGTTGGATCCGGGGAGCTGTTTTTT

D gene: NA
clone size: NA
J gene: TRBJ1-2
V gene: TRBV18
CDR3 protein: CASSPTPDSFYGYTF
CDR3 DNA: TGTGCCAGCTCACCCACCCCCGACAGTTTTTATGGCTACACCTTC

D gene: NA
clone size: NA
J gene: TRBJ1-1
V gene: TRBV18
CDR3 protein: CASSPPGKNTEAFF
CDR3 DNA: TGTGCCAGCTCACCACCGGGGAAGAACACTGAAGCTTTCTTT

D gene: NA
clone size: few
J gene: TRBJ2-6
V gene: TRBV28
CDR3 protein: CASTKGAGANVLTF
CDR3 DNA: TGTGCCAGCACGAAGGGGGCTGGGGCCAACGTCCTGACTTTC

D gene: TRBD2
clone size: NA
J gene: TRBJ2-1
V gene: TRBV28
CDR3 protein: CASSLPRRASGAYNEQFF
CDR3 DNA: TGTGCCAGCAGTCTACCCCGTAGGGCTAGCGGGGCATACAATGAGCAGTTCTTC

D gene: TRBD1
clone size: NA
J gene: TRBJ2-7
V gene: TRBV6-4
CDR3 protein: CASSDGGGQVGISYEQYF
CDR3 DNA: TGTGCCAGCAGTGACGGAGGTGGACAGGTCGGAATTAGCTACGAGCAGTACTTC

D gene: TRBD2
clone size: NA
J gene: TRBJ2-5
V gene: TRBV5-1
CDR3 protein: CASSLTSGQETQYF
CDR3 DNA: TGCGCCAGCAGCTTAACTAGCGGACAAGAGACCCAGTACTTC

D gene: NA
clone size: NA
J gene: TRBJ1-4
V gene: TRBV5-5
CDR3 protein: CASSPVADINEKLFF
CDR3 DNA: TGTGCCAGCAGCCCGGTGGCGGATATTAATGAAAAACTGTTTTTT